These 11 T cell receptor beta chains were all obtained from the same sample, sequenced in a study of blood T cell repertoires in COVID-19. Profiling relied on immunoSEQ multiplex PCR, and the TCRdb table lists in-frame clones only, not all of them. The sample consists of some 240,000 clones, around 85% of them appearing once. The sequenced sample consisted of peripheral blood. The receptor set was obtained from a woman aged 70-85 years with COVID-19, enrolled during active disease.

The chain joins TRBV19 to TRBJ1-2, with 7 bases fitting TRBD1. The CDR3 extends over 14 amino acids. Trimming cost V 5 bases and J 0 bases; bases outside gene matches: 3. Germline CDR1 is LNHDA and CDR2 is SQIVND (reference sequence). The CDR3 here is CASSYRGSNYGYTF. The CDR3 DNA reads as TGTGCCAGTAGTTACAGGGGTTCTAACTATGGCTACACCTTC.

The chain couples TRBV6-1 to TRBJ1-5; TRBD1 matches at 8 bases. The CDR3 contains 16 residues. Germline assignment: CDR1 MNHNS and CDR2 SASEGT. J lost 4 bases, V lost 4 bases, and 9 bases had no gene match. The CDR3 reads CASSAVPGTGNQPQHF. The CDR3 coding sequence is TGTGCCAGCAGTGCTGTTCCCGGGACAGGAAATCAGCCCCAGCATTTT.

The genes are TRBV14 and TRBJ2-3, with D possibly being TRBD2 (6 bases). V shed 4 bases and J shed 6 bases, with 14 bases lying between them. Per germline, CDR1 SGHDN and CDR2 FVKESK. The CDR3 spans 14 residues. CDR3 in amino acids: CASSRLGGKDTQYF. DNA for the CDR3: TGTGCCAGCAGCCGGTTGGGGGGAAAGGATACGCAGTATTTT.

A few counts support this clone. This rearrangement joins TRBV5-5 to TRBJ2-7; D might be TRBD2 (6 bases). The V and J ends lost 2 bases and 0 bases respectively, with 9 bases between them. Germline-derived CDR1 and CDR2 are SGHKS and YYEKEE (reference sequence). The CDR3 has 14 amino acids. The CDR3 DNA reads TGTGCCAGCAGCTTCGGAGGGAACTCCTACGAGCAGTACTTC. This gives the protein CASSFGGNSYEQYF.

The genes are TRBV2 and TRBJ1-5, with 9 bases lining up with TRBD1. The V gene end was trimmed by 4 bases and the J gene end by 5 bases; junction bases not matched to a gene: 3. The germline CDR1 and CDR2 sequences are SNHLY and FYNNEI. CDR3 length equals 14 residues. The CDR3 bases are TGTGCCAGCAGTGCCACAGGGGGCCATCAGCCCCAGCATTTT. Its translation is CASSATGGHQPQHF.

This chain links TRBV5-1 with TRBJ2-7; 10 bases agree with TRBD1. The CDR3 runs 17 residues. The V and J ends lost 4 bases and 1 base, in that order; junction bases with no gene match: 11. The germline gives CDR1 SGHRS, CDR2 YFSETQ. CDR3 nucleotide sequence: TGCGCCAGCAGCCCCATTGGGGGGGACAGGGGATCCTACGAGCAGTACTTC. This sequence encodes CASSPIGGDRGSYEQYF. Using reference TRBV5-1 and TRBJ2-7 for the parts outside the CDR3, the full variable domain is KAGVTQTPRYLIKTRGQQVTLSCSPISGHRSVSWYQQTPGQGLQFLFEYFSETQRNKGNFPGRFSGRQFSNSRSEMNVSTLELGDSALYLCASSPIGGDRGSYEQYFGPGTRLTVT.

The V and J genes are TRBV6-4 and TRBJ1-6, with no clear D. Germline V lookup: CDR1 MRHNA, CDR2 SNTAGT. The CDR3 is made up of 15 amino acids. The V end was cut by 8 bases, the J end by 3 bases, with 14 bases between. The CDR3 spells CASRVTVGYNSPLHF. The CDR3, as DNA: TGTGCCAGCCGTGTGACTGTAGGCTATAATTCACCCCTCCACTTT.

This rearrangement joins TRBV28 to TRBJ1-1; 9 bases line up with TRBD1. CDR1 is MDHEN and CDR2 is SYDVKM in the germline V gene. CDR3 length: 15 amino acids. The V segment lost 7 bases and the J segment 7 bases; nucleotides outside the gene matches: 13. The CDR3 DNA reads TGTGCCAGCACCCGTGGACAGGGGAGATTTAGTGAAGCTTTCTTT. Its protein is CASTRGQGRFSEAFF.

The rearrangement links TRBV13 to TRBJ1-2, with TRBD1 matching 9 bases. J lost 3 bases, V lost 5 bases, and 13 bases had no gene match. This CDR3 is 17 amino acids long. The germline gives CDR1 PRHDT, CDR2 FYEKMQ (reference sequence). CDR3 sequence: CASSGQGNPPSYYGYTF. As DNA, the CDR3 is TGTGCCAGCAGCGGACAGGGGAACCCCCCTTCCTACTATGGCTACACCTTC.

V and J are TRBV28 and TRBJ1-6; TRBD1 aligns across 11 bases. Germline lookup yields CDR1 MDHEN and CDR2 SYDVKM. The CDR3 has 16 amino acids. V was clipped by 3 bases and J by 4 bases; unmatched bases: 2. The CDR3 reads CASSLGTGGYNSPLHF. CDR3 DNA sequence: TGTGCCAGCAGTTTGGGGACAGGGGGTTATAATTCACCCCTCCACTTT.

The chain is built from TRBV12-5 and TRBJ1-5; D perhaps matches TRBD1 (6 bases). Trimming removed 0 bases from V and 0 bases from J, with 15 bases in between. Germline CDR1 LGHNT, CDR2 FRNRAP. The CDR3 sequence is 18 residues long. The CDR3: CASGLVLTGRDSNQPQHF. The CDR3 DNA reads as TGTGCTAGTGGTTTGGTACTTACAGGGAGGGATAGCAATCAGCCCCAGCATTTT.